This TCR beta chain emerged from a study of blood T cells in healthy people across ages (dated by TCRdb to the mid-2010s). Concerning the study at large: In model experiments, roughly one uniquely barcoded TCR beta cDNA molecule per two T cells was captured by template switching. The study measured age-related changes in TCR beta repertoire diversity using deep sequencing normalized with unique cDNA molecular identifiers. The donors were divided into four age groups: young (average roughly 17 years), middle-aged (approximately 42), aged (approximately 62) and long-lived (approximately 74). To avoid experimental bias, donors of different ages were spread randomly across the sequencing lanes. The study analyzed two additional independent replicas of 1 million unique cDNA reads from the same blood draw for two donors, one aged 18 to 30 and one aged 80 or older.

V drops 4 bases and J drops 3 bases, leaving 9 bases in between. Its CDR3 holds 13 amino acids, cysteine through phenylalanine. Of all the DNA, just the CDR3 is kept, 39 bases in frame from base 1. The investigation overall reported the following: Compared with the aged group, the long-lived group had more naive CD4+ T cells, fewer expanded clones and increased TCR diversity, suggesting age selection. Because profiling used bulk unsorted PBMCs, naive and antigen-experienced compartments could not be compared conclusively. Observed TCR beta diversity correlated strongly with the percentage of naive T cells measured by flow cytometry. The CMV infection status of donors was not known, potentially confounding age-related changes in expanded clonotypes. As age increased, observed TCR beta diversity per million T cells dropped in a roughly linear way, and a significant reduction was already evident by age roughly 36. Estimates of total diversity from one million sequenced T cells were regarded as lower bounds and underestimates.

This clonotype has only a few counts. It lacks a known antigen. No clone much larger than this one lies a single base away; base qualities are absent. Libraries were built with 5' RACE. Sequencing used an Illumina HiSeq 2500. The second PCR ran for about 6 to 12 cycles and used a J-beta primer mix along with a sample-barcoded 5' primer. A unique molecular identifier was introduced onto each TCR beta cDNA molecule by a template-switch 5' adaptor carrying 12 random nucleotides. At least 3 million CDR3-containing paired-end reads were obtained from each sample. First-strand cDNA synthesis was performed from all RNA using the Mint cDNA synthesis kit, with priming by a TRBC-specific oligonucleotide. After uracil-DNA glycosylase treatment, a first 18-cycle PCR used universal primers M1SS and BC2_uni_R on all cDNA. Per the authors' processing: For normalization, 1 million high-quality reads were randomly selected from each sample, with every read carrying a distinct molecular identifier. Reads sharing molecular identifiers were discarded rather than binned into consensus sequences. MiTCR, run with a Q25 quality threshold and the strictest error-elimination algorithm, handled CDR3 identification, clonotype clustering and error correction. A nonparametric unseen species model with Euler transformation was used to estimate lower-bound total TCR beta diversity. TCRdb trimmed the raw reads at Q25, called clones with MiXCR and kept productive beta chains. One record per CDR3 amino acid sequence lists the most common genes and DNA. None of the V and J calls come from the authors' own analysis; TCRdb made them. This sample gives almost 1 million distinct CDR3 sequences in total; roughly half of them show up just once. The ten largest clonotypes hold 20% to 25% of the sample.

The donors were around 39 Caucasian individuals from Russia, aged roughly 6 to 90 years, who were systemically healthy. Each donor gave 8 to 10 milliliters of peripheral blood, drawn into EDTA-treated Vacutainer tubes. Ficoll-Paque density-gradient centrifugation was used to isolate PBMCs, with at least 7 million per sample. Trizol reagent was used to extract total RNA from PBMCs, with at least 6 micrograms per sample. For every donor, an aliquot of PBMCs went through flow cytometry to measure the percentages of naive CD45RAhigh/CD27high T cells. Recombination connected TRBV12-3 or TRBV12-4 to TRBJ2-5; no confident D gene assignment can be made. Material: blood. This sequence was found in a woman aged 60 to 75 in good health. The bases read TGTGCCAGCAGTTGGGTAACTAAAGAGACCCAGTACTTC. It translates as CASSWVTKETQYF.